This TCR beta chain was profiled in a study of identical twins. This clonotype was detected only a few times. Its specificity is unknown. Overall study findings and caveats: For out-of-frame beta sequences, excess twin sharing was weaker.

The authors used template switching to add a universal primer site and gave cDNA unique molecular identifiers. TCRdb re-called the 5' RACE reads with MiXCR, one entry per CDR3 protein. The table lists fewer than 650,000 distinct CDR3 sequences, more than 9% of them singletons. The data were also submitted as part of a second study, on yellow fever vaccine responses in identical twins. That work adds: Twins' vaccine T cell responses were reported to seem partly convergent and partly personalized.

The sequenced sample was PBMCs. The source is a young woman in good health.

The CDR3 coding sequence is TGTGCCAGCAGTTTTCCGCACGGGGGCGGCGAGCAGTACTTC. Translating it yields CASSFPHGGGEQYF. The chain couples TRBV28 to TRBJ2-7, with D perhaps being TRBD1 or TRBD2 (6 bases each). The V end was cut by 3 bases, the J end by 6 bases, with 15 bases between. The CDR3 runs 14 residues. Germline CDR1 reads MDHEN; CDR2 reads SYDVKM.